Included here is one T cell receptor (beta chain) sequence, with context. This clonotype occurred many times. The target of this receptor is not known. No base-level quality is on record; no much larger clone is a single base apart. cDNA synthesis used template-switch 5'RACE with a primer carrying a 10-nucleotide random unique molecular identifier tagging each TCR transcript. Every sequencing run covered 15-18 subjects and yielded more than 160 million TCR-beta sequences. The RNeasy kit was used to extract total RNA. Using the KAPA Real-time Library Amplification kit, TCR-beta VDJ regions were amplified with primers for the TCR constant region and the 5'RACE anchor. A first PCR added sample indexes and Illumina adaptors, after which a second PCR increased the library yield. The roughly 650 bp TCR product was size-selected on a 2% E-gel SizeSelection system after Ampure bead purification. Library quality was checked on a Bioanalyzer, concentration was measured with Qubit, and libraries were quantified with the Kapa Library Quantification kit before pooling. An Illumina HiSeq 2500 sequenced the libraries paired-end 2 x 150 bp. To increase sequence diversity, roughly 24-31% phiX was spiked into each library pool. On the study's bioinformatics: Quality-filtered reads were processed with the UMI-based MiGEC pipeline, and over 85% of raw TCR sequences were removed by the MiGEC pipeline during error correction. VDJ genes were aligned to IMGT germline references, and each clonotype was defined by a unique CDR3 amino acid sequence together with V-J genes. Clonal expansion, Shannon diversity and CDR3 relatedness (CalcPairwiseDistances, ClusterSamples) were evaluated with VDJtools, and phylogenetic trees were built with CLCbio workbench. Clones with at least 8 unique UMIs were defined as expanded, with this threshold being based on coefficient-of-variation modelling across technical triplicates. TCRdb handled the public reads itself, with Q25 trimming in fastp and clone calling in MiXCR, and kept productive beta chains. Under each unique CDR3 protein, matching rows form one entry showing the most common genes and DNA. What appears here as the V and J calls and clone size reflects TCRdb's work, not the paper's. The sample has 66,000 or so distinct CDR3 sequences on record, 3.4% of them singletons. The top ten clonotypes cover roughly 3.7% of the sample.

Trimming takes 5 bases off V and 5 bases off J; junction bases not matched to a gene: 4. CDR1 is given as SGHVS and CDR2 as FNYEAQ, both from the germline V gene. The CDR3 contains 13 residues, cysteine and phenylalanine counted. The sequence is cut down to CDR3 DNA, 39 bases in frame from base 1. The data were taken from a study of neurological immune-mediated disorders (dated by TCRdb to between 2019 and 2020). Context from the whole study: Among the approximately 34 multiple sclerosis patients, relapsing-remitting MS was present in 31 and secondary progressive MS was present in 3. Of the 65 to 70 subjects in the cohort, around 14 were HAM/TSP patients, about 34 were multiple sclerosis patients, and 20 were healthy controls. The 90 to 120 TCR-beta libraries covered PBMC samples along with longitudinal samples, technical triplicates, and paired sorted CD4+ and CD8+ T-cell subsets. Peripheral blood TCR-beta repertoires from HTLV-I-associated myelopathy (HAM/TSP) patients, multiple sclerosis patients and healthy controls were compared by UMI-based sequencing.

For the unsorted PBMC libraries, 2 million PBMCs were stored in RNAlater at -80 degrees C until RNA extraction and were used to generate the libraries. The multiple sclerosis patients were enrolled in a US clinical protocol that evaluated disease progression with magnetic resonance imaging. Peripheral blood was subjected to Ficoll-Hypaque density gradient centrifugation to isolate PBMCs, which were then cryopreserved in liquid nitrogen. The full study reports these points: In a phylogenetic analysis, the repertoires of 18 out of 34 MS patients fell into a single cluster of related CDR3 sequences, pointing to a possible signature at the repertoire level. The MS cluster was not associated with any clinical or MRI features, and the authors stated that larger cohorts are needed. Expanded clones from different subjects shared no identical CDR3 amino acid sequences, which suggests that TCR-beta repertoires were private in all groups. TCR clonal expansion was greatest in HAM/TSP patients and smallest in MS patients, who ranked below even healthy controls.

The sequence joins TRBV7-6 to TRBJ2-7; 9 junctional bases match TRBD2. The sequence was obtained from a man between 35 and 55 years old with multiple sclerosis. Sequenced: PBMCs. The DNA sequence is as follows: TGTGCCAGCAGCCCGGCGGGAGGGCACGAGCAGTACTTC. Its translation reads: CASSPAGGHEQYF. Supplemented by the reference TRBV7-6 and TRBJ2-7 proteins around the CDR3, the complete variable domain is GAGVSQSPRYKVTKRGQDVALRCDPISGHVSLYWYRQALGQGPEFLTYFNYEAQQDKSGLPNDRFSAERPEGSISTLTIQRTEQRDSAMYRCASSPAGGHEQYFGPGTRLTVT.